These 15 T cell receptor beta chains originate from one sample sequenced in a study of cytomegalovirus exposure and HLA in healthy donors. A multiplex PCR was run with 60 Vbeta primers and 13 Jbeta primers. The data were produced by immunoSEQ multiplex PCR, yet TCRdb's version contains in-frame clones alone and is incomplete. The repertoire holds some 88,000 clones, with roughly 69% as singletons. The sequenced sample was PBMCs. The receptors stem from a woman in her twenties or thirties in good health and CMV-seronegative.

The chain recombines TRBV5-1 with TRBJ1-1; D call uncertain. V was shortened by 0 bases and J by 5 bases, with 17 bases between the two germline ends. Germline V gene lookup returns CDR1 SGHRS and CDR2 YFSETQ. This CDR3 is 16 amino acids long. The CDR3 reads CASSLDSPDSGTEAFF. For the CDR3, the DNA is TGCGCCAGCAGCTTGGATTCCCCGGATAGCGGGACTGAAGCTTTCTTT.

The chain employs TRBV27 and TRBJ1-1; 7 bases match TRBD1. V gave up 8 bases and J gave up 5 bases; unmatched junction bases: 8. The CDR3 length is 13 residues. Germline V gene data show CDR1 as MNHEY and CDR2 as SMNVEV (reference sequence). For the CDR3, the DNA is TGTGCCAGCTCGTCAGGGGGAAGGACTGAAGCTTTCTTT. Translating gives CASSSGGRTEAFF.

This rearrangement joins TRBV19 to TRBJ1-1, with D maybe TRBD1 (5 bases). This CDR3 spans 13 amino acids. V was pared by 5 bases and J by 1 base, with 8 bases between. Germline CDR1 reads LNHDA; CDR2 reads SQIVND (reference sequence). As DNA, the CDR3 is TGTGCCAGTAGTCGAGACAGGAACACTGAAGCTTTCTTT. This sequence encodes CASSRDRNTEAFF.

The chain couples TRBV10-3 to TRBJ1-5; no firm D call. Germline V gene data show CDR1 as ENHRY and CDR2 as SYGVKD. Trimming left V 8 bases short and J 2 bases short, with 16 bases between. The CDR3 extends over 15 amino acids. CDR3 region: CAISPGEGGNQPQHF. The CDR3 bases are TGTGCCATCTCCCCCGGGGAGGGAGGCAATCAGCCCCAGCATTTT.

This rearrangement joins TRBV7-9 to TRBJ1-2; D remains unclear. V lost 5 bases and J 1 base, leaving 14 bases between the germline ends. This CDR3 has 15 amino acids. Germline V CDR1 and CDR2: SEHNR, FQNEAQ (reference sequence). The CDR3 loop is CASSPSAVSNYGYTF. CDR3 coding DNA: TGTGCCAGCAGCCCTAGCGCTGTTAGTAACTATGGCTACACCTTC.

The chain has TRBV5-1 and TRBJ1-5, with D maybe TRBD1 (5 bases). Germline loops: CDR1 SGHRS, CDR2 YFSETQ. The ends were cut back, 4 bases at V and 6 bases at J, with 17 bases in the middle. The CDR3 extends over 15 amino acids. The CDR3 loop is CASSLGGAMGQPQHF. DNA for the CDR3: TGCGCCAGCAGCCTTGGAGGGGCTATGGGTCAGCCCCAGCATTTT. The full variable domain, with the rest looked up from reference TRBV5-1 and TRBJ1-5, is KAGVTQTPRYLIKTRGQQVTLSCSPISGHRSVSWYQQTPGQGLQFLFEYFSETQRNKGNFPGRFSGRQFSNSRSEMNVSTLELGDSALYLCASSLGGAMGQPQHFGDGTRLSIL.

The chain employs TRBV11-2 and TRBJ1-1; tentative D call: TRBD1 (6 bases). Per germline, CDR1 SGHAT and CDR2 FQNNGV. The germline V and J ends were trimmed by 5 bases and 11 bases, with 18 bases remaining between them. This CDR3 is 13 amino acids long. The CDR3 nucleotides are TGTGCCAGCAGCCCGGGACATCCCCTCAGGGCTTTCTTT. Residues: CASSPGHPLRAFF.

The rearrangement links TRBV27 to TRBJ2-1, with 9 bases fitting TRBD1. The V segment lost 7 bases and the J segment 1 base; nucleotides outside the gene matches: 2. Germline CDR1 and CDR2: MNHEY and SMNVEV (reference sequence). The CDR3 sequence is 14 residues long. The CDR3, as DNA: TGTGCCAGCACGACAGGGGGGTCCTACAATGAGCAGTTCTTC. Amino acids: CASTTGGSYNEQFF.

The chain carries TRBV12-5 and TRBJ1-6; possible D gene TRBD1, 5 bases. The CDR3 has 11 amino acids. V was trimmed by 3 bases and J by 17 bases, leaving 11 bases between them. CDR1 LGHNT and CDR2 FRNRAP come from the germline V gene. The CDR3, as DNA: TGTGCTAGTGGTTTTGGACAAAACTTCCACTTT. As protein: CASGFGQNFHF. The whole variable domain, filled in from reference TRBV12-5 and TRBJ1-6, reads DARVTQTPRHKVTEMGQEVTMRCQPILGHNTVFWYRQTMMQGLELLAYFRNRAPLDDSGMPKDRFSAEMPDATLATLKIQPSEPRDSAVYFCASGFGQNFHFGNGTRLTVT.

CDR3 nucleotides: TGTGCCAGTAGTACCAAGACAGGGATCATTAATGAGCAGTTCTTC. Protein sequence: CASSTKTGIINEQFF. V is TRBV19 and J is TRBJ2-1; 7 positions match TRBD1. Germline V lookup: CDR1 LNHDA, CDR2 SQIVND (reference sequence). J was trimmed by 7 bases and V by 4 bases; bases with no gene match: 10. The CDR3 has 15 amino acids.

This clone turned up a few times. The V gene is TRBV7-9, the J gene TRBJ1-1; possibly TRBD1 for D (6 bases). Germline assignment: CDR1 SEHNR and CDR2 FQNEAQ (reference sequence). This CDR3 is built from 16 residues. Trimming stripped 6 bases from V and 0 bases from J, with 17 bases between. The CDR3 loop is CASRAAGTHLNTEAFF. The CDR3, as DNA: TGTGCCAGCAGGGCGGCAGGGACACACCTGAACACTGAAGCTTTCTTT.

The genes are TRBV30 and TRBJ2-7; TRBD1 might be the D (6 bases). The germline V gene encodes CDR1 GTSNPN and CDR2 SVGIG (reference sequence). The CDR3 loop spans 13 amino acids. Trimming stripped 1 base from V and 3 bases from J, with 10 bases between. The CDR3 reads CAWSAGHVYEQYF. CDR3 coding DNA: TGTGCCTGGAGTGCGGGACATGTCTACGAGCAGTACTTC.

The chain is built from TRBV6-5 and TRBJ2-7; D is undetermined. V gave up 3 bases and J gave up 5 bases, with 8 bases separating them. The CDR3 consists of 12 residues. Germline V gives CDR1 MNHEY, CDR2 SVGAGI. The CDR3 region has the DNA TGTGCCAGCAGTTATAATGAGGACGAGCAGTACTTC. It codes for CASSYNEDEQYF.

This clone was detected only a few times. CDR3 in DNA: TGTGCCAGCACGGGACAGGCCCACGAGCAGTACTTC. Translating it yields CASTGQAHEQYF. The chain is built from TRBV28 and TRBJ2-7; 8 positions agree with TRBD1. V lost 7 bases and J lost 5; bases outside the gene matches: 4. CDR1 is MDHEN, CDR2 SYDVKM, per germline. The CDR3 contains 12 residues.

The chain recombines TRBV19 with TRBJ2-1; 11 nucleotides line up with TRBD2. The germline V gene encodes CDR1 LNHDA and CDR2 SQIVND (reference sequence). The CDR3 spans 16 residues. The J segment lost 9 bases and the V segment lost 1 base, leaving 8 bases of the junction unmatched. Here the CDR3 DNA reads TGTGCCAGTAGTATAGGGGTAGCGGGAGGGTGGGTTGAGCAGTTCTTC. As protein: CASSIGVAGGWVEQFF.